Listed here are 13 T cell receptor beta chains from one sample, sequenced in a study of beta chain features in type 1 diabetes. Their specific antigens are unknown. Investigators reverse transcribed all isolated RNA, so they sequenced expressed TCRB transcripts. Profiling relied on immunoSEQ multiplex PCR, and the TCRdb table lists in-frame clones only, not all of them. The sample shows 300,000 to 350,000 clones, about a tenth of them seen only once. Overall study findings and caveats: Significant though moderate, a shortening of TCRB CDR3s appeared in all four CD4+ subsets of Type 1 diabetes patients.

The sample taken for sequencing was central memory CD4+ T cells from blood. Receptors originate from a man in his thirties or forties with type 1 diabetes.

The rearrangement links TRBV7-9 to TRBJ2-3; weak D call: TRBD2 (5 bases). The CDR3 consists of 15 residues. Per germline, CDR1 SEHNR and CDR2 FQNEAQ (reference sequence). Trimming pared 5 bases from V and 5 bases from J, leaving 17 bases between. The CDR3 region has the DNA TGTGCCAGCAGCGAACGGAGCGGCGGGTTAGATACGCAGTATTTT. This translates into CASSERSGGLDTQYF.

This clone was seen only a few times. This rearrangement joins TRBV10-2 to TRBJ1-1, with a tentative D call TRBD1 (5 bases). The CDR3 has 13 amino acids. The germline V gene encodes CDR1 WSHSY and CDR2 SAAADI. Deletions cut 3 bases from V and 1 base from J, with 6 bases between. The CDR3 DNA reads TGCGCCAGCAGTGAAGACAGGAACACTGAAGCTTTCTTT. Its translation: CASSEDRNTEAFF.

There are a few counts of this clone. This may come from a read error, since a much larger clone is one base off. The same CDR3 is also encoded by other DNA sequences in this sample. This chain connects TRBV7-2 to TRBJ2-1; 13 positions agree with TRBD2. Germline values: CDR1 SGHTA, CDR2 FQGNSA. V lost 5 bases and J lost 3; bases outside the gene matches: 1. This CDR3 region has 15 residues. CDR3 bases: TGTGCCAGCAGCAGGACTAGCGGGGGCTACAATGAGCAGTTCTTC. This translates into CASSRTSGGYNEQFF.

This clone was picked up a small number of times. V is TRBV4-3 and J is TRBJ2-3; 8 positions match TRBD2. V lost 0 bases to trimming and J lost 2 bases; unmatched junction nucleotides: 7. Per germline, CDR1 LGHNA and CDR2 YSLEER. The CDR3 totals 17 residues. The CDR3 reads CASSQDGQRGITDTQYF. Written as DNA, the CDR3 is TGCGCCAGCAGCCAAGATGGGCAGCGGGGGATCACAGATACGCAGTATTTT.

This clone was seen ten or more times. This rearrangement joins TRBV2 to TRBJ2-3, with D perhaps TRBD2 (6 bases). The CDR3 runs to 17 residues. Germline assignment: CDR1 SNHLY and CDR2 FYNNEI. V lost 1 base to trimming and J lost 0 bases, with 14 bases between them. The CDR3 here is CASSEVGASASTDTQYF. The CDR3 DNA follows: TGTGCCAGCAGTGAAGTTGGGGCTAGCGCTAGCACAGATACGCAGTATTTT.

This clone has ten or more counts. The same CDR3 arises from other DNA sequences in this sample as well. The J gene is TRBJ2-3, the V gene TRBV18, with 11 bases matching TRBD1. CDR3 size: 16 residues. Looked up from germline, CDR1 is KGHSH and CDR2 is LQKENI. Trimming took 3 bases from V and 3 from J; bases not matched to a gene: 5. CDR3 residues: CASSPGQGAGTDTQYF. CDR3 DNA sequence: TGTGCCAGCTCACCCGGACAGGGGGCCGGTACAGATACGCAGTATTTT. The whole variable domain, filled in from reference TRBV18 and TRBJ2-3, reads NAGVMQNPRHLVRRRGQEARLRCSPMKGHSHVYWYRQLPEEGLKFMVYLQKENIIDESGMPKERFSAEFPKEGPSILRIQQVVRGDSAAYFCASSPGQGAGTDTQYFGPGTRLTVL.

The V gene is TRBV30, the J gene TRBJ1-1; D gene unclear. This CDR3 has 13 amino acids. In germline, CDR1 is GTSNPN, CDR2 SVGIG (reference sequence). The ends were cut back, 1 base at V and 2 bases at J, with 8 bases in the middle. DNA for the CDR3: TGTGCCTGGAGTGACCACAGTAACACTGAAGCTTTCTTT. It specifies CAWSDHSNTEAFF.

This clone came up a few times. The chain employs TRBV7-2 and TRBJ2-5, with 10 bases aligning to TRBD2. V was pared by 5 bases and J by 7 bases, with 10 bases of the junction left unmatched. CDR3 length: 15 residues. The V gene's germline CDR1 is SGHTA and CDR2 FQGNSA. DNA of the CDR3: TGTGCCAGCAGCCAAAGGCTAGCGGGGGCTGGGACCCAGTACTTC. Its translation: CASSQRLAGAGTQYF.

This clone has only a few counts. CDR3 DNA: TGCGCCAGCAGCTCCCTAGCGGGGGGGATCGGAGAGACCCAGTACTTC. Its protein product is CASSSLAGGIGETQYF. V usage is TRBV5-1 and J usage is TRBJ2-5; TRBD2 aligns across 12 bases. Germline trimming cut 3 bases from V and 4 bases from J; bases unmatched to any gene: 7. The CDR3 contains 16 residues. Germline V gene sequence: CDR1 SGHRS, CDR2 YFSETQ. Full variable domain (missing parts from reference TRBV5-1 and TRBJ2-5): KAGVTQTPRYLIKTRGQQVTLSCSPISGHRSVSWYQQTPGQGLQFLFEYFSETQRNKGNFPGRFSGRQFSNSRSEMNVSTLELGDSALYLCASSSLAGGIGETQYFGPGTRLLVL.

This clone has a handful of counts. V and J are TRBV27 and TRBJ1-5; 8 positions agree with TRBD1. V lost 5 bases, J lost 3 bases, and 6 bases stayed unmatched. The CDR3 is 15 amino acids. Germline values: CDR1 MNHEY, CDR2 SMNVEV (reference sequence). CDR3 sequence reads: CASSRQGANNQPQHF. The CDR3 nucleotides read TGTGCCAGCAGTAGGCAGGGGGCTAACAATCAGCCCCAGCATTTT.

J is TRBJ2-4 and V is TRBV4-3, with 7 nucleotides matching TRBD1. This CDR3 has 17 residues. CDR1 and CDR2 (germline): LGHNA, YSLEER. V trimming: 0 bases; J trimming: 6 bases; junction bases outside the gene matches: 11. CDR3 DNA sequence: TGCGCCAGCAGCCAAGAGAGTCAGAGGGGGCCGGGAAACATTCAGTACTTC. Translated: CASSQESQRGPGNIQYF.

This clone was detected only a few times. The gene calls are TRBV11-2 and TRBJ2-6; TRBD1 might be the D (6 bases). CDR1 and CDR2 (germline): SGHAT, FQNNGV. The CDR3 is 13 amino acids. Trimming removed 6 bases from V and 12 bases from J, with 15 bases in between. CDR3 sequence (DNA): TGTGCCAGCAGGAGAACCGGGACACCCGTCCTGACTTTC. It specifies CASRRTGTPVLTF.

The table lists this clone with a few counts. CDR3 sequence reads: CASSVSASNYGYTF. In nucleotides, the CDR3 is TGTGCCAGTAGTGTCTCGGCTTCTAACTATGGCTACACCTTC. The rearrangement links TRBV19 to TRBJ1-2; no clear D gene. The CDR3 sequence is 14 residues long. Germline V gene data show CDR1 as LNHDA and CDR2 as SQIVND (reference sequence). V was shortened by 5 bases and J by 0 bases, with 10 bases between the two germline ends.